This entry is about one T cell receptor (beta chain). This specimen belongs to a study of blood T cell repertoires in COVID-19. CDR3 length equals 15 residues. V was clipped by 6 bases and J by 7 bases; unmatched bases: 7. CDR1 is MDHEN and CDR2 is SYDVKM in the germline V gene. As processed by the authors: It was from reference gene primer amplification that nucleated cell counts were estimated. Clones were read by immunoSEQ multiplex PCR, and TCRdb kept only the in-frame ones, dropping some. V and J calls and clone size come straight from that table; D and trimming were deduced from the DNA. Here the sample spans a few hundred thousand clones, about 85% being singletons.

The chain carries TRBV28 and TRBJ2-5; 14 nucleotides align to TRBD2. Sequenced material: PBMCs or T cells enriched from blood (not recorded which). The source is a woman in her forties or fifties who had recovered from COVID-19. CDR3 sequence reads: CASSLTSGGGGTQYF. The DNA of the CDR3 is TGTGCCAGCAGCCTGACTAGCGGGGGGGGCGGGACCCAGTACTTC.